This T cell receptor (beta chain) was recorded in a study of cytomegalovirus exposure and HLA in healthy donors. A word on this clone: Its matching antigen is unknown.

Primers included in the PCR were 60 Vbeta and 13 Jbeta primers. TCRdb's copy holds only in-frame clones and misses some; the assay was immunoSEQ multiplex PCR. Of 120,000 or so clones listed, 81% are singletons. Regarding the study as a whole: Among CMV-associated TCR beta chains, most appeared HLA-restricted in a later analysis. Most TCR sequences were rare, but some public TCRs occurred in many donors. The CMV antigen specificity of a few CMV-associated chains was confirmed through in vitro analysis.

The CDR3 sequence is 13 residues long. Per the germline V gene, CDR1 is MNHEY and CDR2 is SVGAGI. The V end was cut by 8 bases, the J end by 2 bases, with 12 bases between. This TCR came from a woman aged 40 to 55 in good health and CMV-seronegative. Sequencing was done on a sample of PBMCs. The rearrangement joins TRBV6-5 to TRBJ2-5; D is perhaps TRBD2 (6 bases). The CDR3 is CASGRDFQETQYF. DNA for the CDR3: TGTGCCAGCGGCCGGGACTTTCAAGAGACCCAGTACTTC.